This T cell receptor (beta chain) was profiled in a study of CD8+ T cells in alopecia areata. Study observations and caveats: Patients displayed less clarity in TCR sharing than mice, a finding possibly related to HLA. Scalp lesions, especially in alopecia totalis/universalis, had higher clonality than normal scalp.

In each case, RNA was isolated and then reverse transcribed into cDNA as the sequencing template. Data came from immunoSEQ multiplex PCR; TCRdb stores just in-frame clones and leaves some out. The sample holds about 23,000 clones, around 50% seen once. Notes on this clone: The antigen is undetermined.

Alopecia areata patients gave lesional scalp punch biopsies and peripheral blood samples. The V end was cut by 4 bases, the J end by 3 bases, with 10 bases between. This CDR3 has 12 amino acids. CDR1 and CDR2 (germline): SQVTM, ANQGSEA. The receptor's source is a human donor with alopecia areata. The sequencing sample was made of NKG2D-high CD8+ T cells sorted from blood. The chain joins TRBV29-1 to TRBJ2-7, with D perhaps matching TRBD1 (5 bases). CDR3 amino acids: CSVGQSHYEQYF. In DNA form, the CDR3 reads TGCAGCGTTGGACAGTCCCACTACGAGCAGTACTTC.